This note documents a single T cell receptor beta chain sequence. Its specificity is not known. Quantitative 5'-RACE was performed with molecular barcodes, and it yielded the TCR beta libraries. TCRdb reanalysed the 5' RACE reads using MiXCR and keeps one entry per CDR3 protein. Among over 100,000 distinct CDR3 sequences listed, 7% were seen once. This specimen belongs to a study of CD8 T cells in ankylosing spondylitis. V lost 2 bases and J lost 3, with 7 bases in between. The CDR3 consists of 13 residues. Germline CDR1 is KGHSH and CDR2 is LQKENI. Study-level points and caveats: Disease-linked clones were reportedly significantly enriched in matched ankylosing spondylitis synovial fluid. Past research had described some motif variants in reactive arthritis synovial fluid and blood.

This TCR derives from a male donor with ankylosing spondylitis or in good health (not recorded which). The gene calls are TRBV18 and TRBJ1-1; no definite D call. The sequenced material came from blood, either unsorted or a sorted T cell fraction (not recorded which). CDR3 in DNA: TGTGCCAGCTCACCAGGTGTGCACACTGAAGCTTTCTTT. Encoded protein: CASSPGVHTEAFF.